Described below is a single T cell receptor (beta chain) sequence and its context. Its target is not known. Researchers ran the PCR with 60 Vbeta and 13 Jbeta primers. Original handling: Later reanalysis found tens of millions of unique TCR beta chains, roughly 9.9 million of them shared. TCRdb's table, derived via immunoSEQ multiplex PCR, lists solely in-frame clones and lacks some. The V and J calls and clone size are taken from that table; D and trimming were inferred from the DNA. Found here are approximately 220,000 clones, 60% to 80% of them singletons; the top ten hold 1.5% to 2%. This sample stems from a study of cytomegalovirus exposure and HLA in healthy donors. Overall study: Counted in an early data release were 65 million to 100 million unique TCRs from HLA-typed donors.

Study findings and constraints: An apparent linkage of common viral pathogens to several of the most significant clusters emerged in a later analysis. The dataset shows that most TCR sequences were rare, while some public TCRs occurred in many donors.

The CDR3 covers 14 residues. Germline V gives CDR1 LNHDA, CDR2 SQIVND (reference sequence). V lost 2 bases and J lost 1, with 8 bases in between. The specimen was PBMCs. This sequence joins TRBV19 and TRBJ1-1; D gene unclear. The source is a man younger than 35 in good health and CMV-seronegative. The CDR3 sequence is CASSIYTTNTEAFF. In DNA form, the CDR3 reads TGTGCCAGTAGTATATACACCACGAACACTGAAGCTTTCTTT.